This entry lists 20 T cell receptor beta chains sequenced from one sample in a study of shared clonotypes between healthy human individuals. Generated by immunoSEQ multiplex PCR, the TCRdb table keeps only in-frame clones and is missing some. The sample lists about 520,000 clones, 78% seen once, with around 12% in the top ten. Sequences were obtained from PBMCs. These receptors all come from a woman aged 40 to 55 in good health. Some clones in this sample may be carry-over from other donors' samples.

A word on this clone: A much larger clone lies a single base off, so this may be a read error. The CDR3 spells CVWSDGGQGWSYGYTF. The DNA of the CDR3 is TGTGTCTGGAGTGACGGGGGACAGGGGTGGTCCTATGGCTACACCTTC. The J gene is TRBJ1-2, the V gene TRBV30, with 10 bases lining up with TRBD1. Germline assignment: CDR1 GTSNPN and CDR2 SVGIG (reference sequence). The CDR3 has 16 residues.

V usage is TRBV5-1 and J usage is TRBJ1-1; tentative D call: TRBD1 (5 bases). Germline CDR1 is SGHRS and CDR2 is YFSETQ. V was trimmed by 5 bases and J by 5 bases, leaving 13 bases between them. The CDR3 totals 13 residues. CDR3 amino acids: CASRNQGGTEAFF. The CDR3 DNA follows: TGCGCCAGCAGGAATCAGGGTGGGACTGAAGCTTTCTTT. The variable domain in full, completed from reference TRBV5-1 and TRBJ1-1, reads KAGVTQTPRYLIKTRGQQVTLSCSPISGHRSVSWYQQTPGQGLQFLFEYFSETQRNKGNFPGRFSGRQFSNSRSEMNVSTLELGDSALYLCASRNQGGTEAFFGQGTRLTVV.

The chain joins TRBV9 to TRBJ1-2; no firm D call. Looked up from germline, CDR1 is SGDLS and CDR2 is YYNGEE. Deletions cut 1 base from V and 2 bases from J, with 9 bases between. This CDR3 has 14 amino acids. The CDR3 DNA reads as TGTGCCAGCAGCGTAACCGACTACAACTATGGCTACACCTTC. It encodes CASSVTDYNYGYTF.

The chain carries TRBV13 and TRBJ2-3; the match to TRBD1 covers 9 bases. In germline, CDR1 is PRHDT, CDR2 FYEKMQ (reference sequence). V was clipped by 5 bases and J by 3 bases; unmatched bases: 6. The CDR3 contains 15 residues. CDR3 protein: CASSPGQGRTDTQYF. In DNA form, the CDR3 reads TGTGCCAGCAGCCCCGGACAGGGGAGGACAGATACGCAGTATTTT.

CDR3 coding DNA: TGTGCCAGCAGCTTATTCGGCGGGAGAGAGACCCAGTACTTC. Its translation is CASSLFGGRETQYF. V usage is TRBV7-3 and J usage is TRBJ2-5; TRBD2 matches 7 bases. After removal of 2 bases from V and 4 bases from J, the junction contained 4 bases not matched to a gene. The germline CDR1 and CDR2 sequences are SGHTA and FQGTGA. This CDR3 region has 14 residues. The full variable domain, in which reference TRBV7-3 and TRBJ2-5 provide the parts outside the CDR3, is GAGVSQTPSNKVTEKGKYVELRCDPISGHTALYWYRQSLGQGPEFLIYFQGTGAADDSGLPNDRFFAVRPEGSVSTLKIQRTERGDSAVYLCASSLFGGRETQYFGPGTRLLVL.

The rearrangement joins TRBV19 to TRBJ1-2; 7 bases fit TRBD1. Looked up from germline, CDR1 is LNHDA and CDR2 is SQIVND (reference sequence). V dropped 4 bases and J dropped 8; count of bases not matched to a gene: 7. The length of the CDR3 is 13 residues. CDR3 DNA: TGTGCCAGTAGTAAGGACAGGCGTGGAGGCTACACCTTC. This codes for CASSKDRRGGYTF.

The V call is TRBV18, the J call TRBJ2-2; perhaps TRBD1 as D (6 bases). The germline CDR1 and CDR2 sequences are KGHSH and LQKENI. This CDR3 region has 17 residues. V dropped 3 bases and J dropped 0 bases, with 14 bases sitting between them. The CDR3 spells CASSPPRGKPNTGELFF. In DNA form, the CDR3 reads TGTGCCAGCTCACCCCCAAGGGGGAAACCGAACACCGGGGAGCTGTTTTTT. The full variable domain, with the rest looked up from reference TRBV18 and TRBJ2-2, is NAGVMQNPRHLVRRRGQEARLRCSPMKGHSHVYWYRQLPEEGLKFMVYLQKENIIDESGMPKERFSAEFPKEGPSILRIQQVVRGDSAAYFCASSPPRGKPNTGELFFGEGSRLTVL.

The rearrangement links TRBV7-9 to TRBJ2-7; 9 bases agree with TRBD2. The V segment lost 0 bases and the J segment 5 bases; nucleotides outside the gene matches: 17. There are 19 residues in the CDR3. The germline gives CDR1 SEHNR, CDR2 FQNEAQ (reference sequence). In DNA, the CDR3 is TGTGCCAGCAGCTTAGCGGCGGGGGGGAACAGGCTGAAGTATGACGAGCAGTACTTC. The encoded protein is CASSLAAGGNRLKYDEQYF. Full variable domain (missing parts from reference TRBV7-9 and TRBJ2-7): DTGVSQNPRHKITKRGQNVTFRCDPISEHNRLYWYRQTLGQGPEFLTYFQNEAQLEKSRLLSDRFSAERPKGSFSTLEIQRTEQGDSAMYLCASSLAAGGNRLKYDEQYFGPGTRLTVT.

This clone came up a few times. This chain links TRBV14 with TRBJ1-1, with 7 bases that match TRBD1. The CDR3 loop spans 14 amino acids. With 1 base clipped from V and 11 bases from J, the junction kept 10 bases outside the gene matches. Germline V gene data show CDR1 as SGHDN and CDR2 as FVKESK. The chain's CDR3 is CASSQGVARGYAFF. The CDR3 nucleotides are TGTGCCAGCAGCCAAGGTGTCGCCAGGGGGTATGCTTTCTTT.

The CDR3 DNA is TGTGCCTGGATGGTAGCGGGAGGGGGTAATGAGCAGTTCTTC. It translates to CAWMVAGGGNEQFF. The chain employs TRBV30 and TRBJ2-1; 11 positions match TRBD2. CDR1 is GTSNPN, CDR2 SVGIG, per germline (reference sequence). The CDR3 extends over 14 amino acids. The trim removed 4 bases at V and 7 bases at J, leaving 6 bases unmatched.

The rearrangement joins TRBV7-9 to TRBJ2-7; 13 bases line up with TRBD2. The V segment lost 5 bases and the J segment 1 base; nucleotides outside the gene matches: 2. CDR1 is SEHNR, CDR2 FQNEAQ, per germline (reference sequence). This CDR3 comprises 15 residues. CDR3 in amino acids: CASSKTSGRSYEQYF. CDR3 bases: TGTGCCAGCAGCAAGACTAGCGGGAGGTCCTACGAGCAGTACTTC.

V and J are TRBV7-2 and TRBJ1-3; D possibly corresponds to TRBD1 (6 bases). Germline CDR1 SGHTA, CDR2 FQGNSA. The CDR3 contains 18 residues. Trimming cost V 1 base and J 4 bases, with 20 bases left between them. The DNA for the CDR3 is TGTGCCAGCAGCTTAGTCAACTTTGGCGGGGGGCTCGGAAACACCATATATTTT. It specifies CASSLVNFGGGLGNTIYF.

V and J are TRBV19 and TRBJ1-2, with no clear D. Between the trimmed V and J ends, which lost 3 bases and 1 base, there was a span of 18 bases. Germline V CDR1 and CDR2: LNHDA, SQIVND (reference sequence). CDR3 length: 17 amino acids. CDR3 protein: CASSIPIGGLLNYGYTF. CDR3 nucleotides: TGTGCCAGTAGTATCCCGATAGGAGGACTCCTTAACTATGGCTACACCTTC.

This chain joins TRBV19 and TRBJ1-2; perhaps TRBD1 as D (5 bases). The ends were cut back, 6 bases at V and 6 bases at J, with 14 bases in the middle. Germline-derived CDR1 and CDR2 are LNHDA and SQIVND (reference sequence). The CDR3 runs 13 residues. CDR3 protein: CASSGGAWDGYTF. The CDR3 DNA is TGTGCCAGTAGCGGAGGGGCTTGGGATGGCTACACCTTC. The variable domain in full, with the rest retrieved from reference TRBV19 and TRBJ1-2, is DGGITQSPKYLFRKEGQNVTLSCEQNLNHDAMYWYRQDPGQGLRLIYYSQIVNDFQKGDIAEGYSVSREKKESFPLTVTSAQKNPTAFYLCASSGGAWDGYTFGSGTRLTVV.

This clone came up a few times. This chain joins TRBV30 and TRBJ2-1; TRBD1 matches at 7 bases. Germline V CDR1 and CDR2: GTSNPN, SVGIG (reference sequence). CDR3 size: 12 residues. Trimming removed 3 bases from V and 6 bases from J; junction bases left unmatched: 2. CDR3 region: CAWSGQVNEQFF. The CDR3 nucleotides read TGTGCCTGGAGCGGACAGGTCAATGAGCAGTTCTTC.

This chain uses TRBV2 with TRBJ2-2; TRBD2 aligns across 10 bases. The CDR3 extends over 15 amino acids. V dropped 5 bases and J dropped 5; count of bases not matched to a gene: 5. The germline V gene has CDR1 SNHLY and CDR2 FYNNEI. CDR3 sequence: CASSRAGGMTGELFF. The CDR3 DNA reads TGTGCCAGCAGTCGAGCGGGAGGGATGACCGGGGAGCTGTTTTTT.

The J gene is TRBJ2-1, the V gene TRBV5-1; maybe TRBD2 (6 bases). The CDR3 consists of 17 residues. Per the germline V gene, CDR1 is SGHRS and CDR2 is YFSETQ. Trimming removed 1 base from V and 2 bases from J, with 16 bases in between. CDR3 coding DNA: TGCGCCAGCAGCTTGTGGGCTAGCGTATCAACCTACAATGAGCAGTTCTTC. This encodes CASSLWASVSTYNEQFF.

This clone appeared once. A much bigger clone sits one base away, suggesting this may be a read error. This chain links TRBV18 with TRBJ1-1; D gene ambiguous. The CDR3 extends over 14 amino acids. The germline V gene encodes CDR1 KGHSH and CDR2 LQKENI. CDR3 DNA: TGTGCCAGCTCACCAGGCCTCCCAGGAACTGGAGCTTTCTTT. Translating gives CASSPGLPGTGAFF.

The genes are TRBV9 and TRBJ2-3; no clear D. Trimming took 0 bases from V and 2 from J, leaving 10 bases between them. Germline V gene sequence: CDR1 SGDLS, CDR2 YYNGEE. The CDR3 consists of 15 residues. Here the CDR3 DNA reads TGTGCCAGCAGCGTAGGGCTAGTTCTCACAGATACGCAGTATTTT. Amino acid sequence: CASSVGLVLTDTQYF.

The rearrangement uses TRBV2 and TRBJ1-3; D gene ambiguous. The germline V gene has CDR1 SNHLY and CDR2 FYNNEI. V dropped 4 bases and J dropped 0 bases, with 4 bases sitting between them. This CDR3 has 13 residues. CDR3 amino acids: CASSADSGNTIYF. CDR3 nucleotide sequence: TGTGCCAGCAGTGCCGACTCTGGAAACACCATATATTTT. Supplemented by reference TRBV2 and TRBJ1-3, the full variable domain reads EPEVTQTPSHQVTQMGQEVILRCVPISNHLYFYWYRQILGQKVEFLVSFYNNEISEKSEIFDDQFSVERPDGSNFTLKIRSTKLEDSAMYFCASSADSGNTIYFGEGSWLTVV.